The rows below give T cell receptor beta chains drawn from one sample of a study of T-cell reconstitution after alpha-beta-depleted transplantation in children. TCRdb re-called the PCR reads with MiXCR, one entry per CDR3 protein. This sample carries 250,000 to 400,000 distinct CDR3 sequences, approximately 20% of them seen once, and the ten largest clones take roughly 11%. The specimen comprised PBMCs, mostly from graft donor cells, sampled 180 days after TCRalphabeta/CD19-depleted stem cell transplant. The origin of the receptors is a male patient aged 5 to 17 who had a stem cell transplant for acute lymphoblastic leukemia, so the T cells may come from the graft donor. The conserved cysteine and the conserved F or W are not part of the CDR3 here. The order of the fields is clone size, J gene, V gene, CDR3 protein. Clone size appears in some rows only: once, few, many, or a class for an expanded clone.

abundance: few; j_gene: TRBJ2-6; v_gene: TRBV24-1; CDR3aa: ATTNLGSKGAGANVLT
abundance: few; j_gene: TRBJ2-7; v_gene: TRBV5-6; CDR3aa: ASSLDFPFSYEQY
abundance: .; j_gene: TRBJ1-1; v_gene: TRBV25-1; CDR3aa: ASSEWGIKNTEAF
abundance: few; j_gene: TRBJ1-2; v_gene: TRBV5-5; CDR3aa: ASSLWTGTNGYT
abundance: few; j_gene: TRBJ2-7; v_gene: TRBV3-1; CDR3aa: ASSLLAGNEQY
abundance: .; j_gene: TRBJ1-1; v_gene: TRBV5-1; CDR3aa: ASSFGGATGTEAI
abundance: .; j_gene: TRBJ2-1; v_gene: TRBV6-6; CDR3aa: AAWGDLYNEQF
abundance: .; j_gene: TRBJ2-7; v_gene: TRBV5-1; CDR3aa: ASSLLGIHEQY
abundance: .; j_gene: TRBJ1-5; v_gene: TRBV7-9; CDR3aa: ASSPPGGSNQPQH
abundance: .; j_gene: TRBJ1-5; v_gene: TRBV25-1; CDR3aa: ASSHQPVSYSNQPQH
abundance: .; j_gene: TRBJ2-1; v_gene: TRBV9; CDR3aa: ASSVGLAEFYNEQF
abundance: .; j_gene: TRBJ2-3; v_gene: TRBV5-1; CDR3aa: ASSWAGLGTDTQY
abundance: once; j_gene: TRBJ2-3; v_gene: TRBV5-6; CDR3aa: ASSYQGPDTQY
abundance: .; j_gene: TRBJ2-3; v_gene: TRBV7-2; CDR3aa: ASSWRLAGGPADTQY
abundance: few; j_gene: TRBJ1-6; v_gene: TRBV21-1; CDR3aa: ASSAGPVNSPLH
abundance: .; j_gene: TRBJ2-1; v_gene: TRBV29-1; CDR3aa: SVEDQGPNLYNEQF
abundance: .; j_gene: TRBJ1-1; v_gene: TRBV7-8; CDR3aa: ASSLADGWGARNTEAF
abundance: few; j_gene: TRBJ1-2; v_gene: TRBV12-3/TRBV12-4; CDR3aa: ASSLVTGSGYT
abundance: .; j_gene: TRBJ2-7; v_gene: TRBV11-2; CDR3aa: ASSFRRGTPYHQQY
abundance: .; j_gene: TRBJ2-3; v_gene: TRBV3-1; CDR3aa: ASSQGWLAGSTDTQY
abundance: few; j_gene: TRBJ2-7; v_gene: TRBV20-1; CDR3aa: SATDRAGLSYEQY
abundance: .; j_gene: TRBJ2-3; v_gene: TRBV7-2; CDR3aa: ASSFGGGRVTDTQY
abundance: few; j_gene: TRBJ2-5; v_gene: TRBV5-1; CDR3aa: ASSPGGAGKETQY
abundance: .; j_gene: TRBJ1-1; v_gene: TRBV6-2/TRBV6-3; CDR3aa: ASSYSYGLNTEAF
abundance: few; j_gene: TRBJ2-7; v_gene: TRBV18; CDR3aa: ASSPSASSYEQY
abundance: .; j_gene: TRBJ2-1; v_gene: TRBV7-8; CDR3aa: ASSLHGINNEQF
abundance: .; j_gene: TRBJ2-2; v_gene: TRBV9; CDR3aa: ASSVERGGTGELF
abundance: few; j_gene: TRBJ2-7; v_gene: TRBV10-1; CDR3aa: APGEAGETYEQY
abundance: few; j_gene: TRBJ2-1; v_gene: TRBV12-3/TRBV12-4; CDR3aa: ASSLASGKANEQF
abundance: few; j_gene: TRBJ2-7; v_gene: TRBV7-9; CDR3aa: ASYENYEQY
abundance: few; j_gene: TRBJ2-7; v_gene: TRBV5-5; CDR3aa: ASSLLTGGTYEQY
abundance: .; j_gene: TRBJ2-2; v_gene: TRBV14; CDR3aa: ASSPSVVYTGELF
abundance: .; j_gene: TRBJ2-7; v_gene: TRBV4-2; CDR3aa: ASSQDRAGRSYEQY
abundance: .; j_gene: TRBJ2-1; v_gene: TRBV6-5; CDR3aa: ASSYGGSVREQF
abundance: few; j_gene: TRBJ1-5; v_gene: TRBV21-1; CDR3aa: ASSSDAREDQPQH
abundance: .; j_gene: TRBJ1-4; v_gene: TRBV13; CDR3aa: ASRGSGRGREKLF
abundance: few; j_gene: TRBJ2-7; v_gene: TRBV7-8; CDR3aa: ASSLESGVIGPH
abundance: .; j_gene: TRBJ2-5; v_gene: TRBV27; CDR3aa: ASSTTDSQETQY
abundance: .; j_gene: TRBJ2-1; v_gene: TRBV20-1; CDR3aa: SARGLAGVREQF
abundance: .; j_gene: TRBJ2-3; v_gene: TRBV7-6; CDR3aa: ASSLEGTGGADTQY
abundance: .; j_gene: TRBJ2-1; v_gene: TRBV5-1; CDR3aa: ASSLVSGNNEQF
abundance: .; j_gene: TRBJ1-1; v_gene: TRBV18; CDR3aa: ASSSAIGQTNTEAF
abundance: .; j_gene: TRBJ2-2; v_gene: TRBV2; CDR3aa: ASRLAATGELF
abundance: few; j_gene: TRBJ2-3; v_gene: TRBV5-1; CDR3aa: ASSLEREGLPDTQY
abundance: few; j_gene: TRBJ2-1; v_gene: TRBV20-1; CDR3aa: SAGSGSKEF
abundance: .; j_gene: TRBJ2-3; v_gene: TRBV5-6; CDR3aa: ASSIWDYNWDTQY
abundance: few; j_gene: TRBJ2-1; v_gene: TRBV6-1; CDR3aa: ASSGPRAGGPRKDEQF
abundance: .; j_gene: TRBJ2-5; v_gene: TRBV7-6; CDR3aa: ASSLPPGAGETQY
abundance: few; j_gene: TRBJ2-7; v_gene: TRBV27; CDR3aa: ASSLGPGRAFLYEQY
abundance: .; j_gene: TRBJ2-7; v_gene: TRBV15; CDR3aa: ATSGGDSYSYEQY
abundance: few; j_gene: TRBJ2-5; v_gene: TRBV21-1; CDR3aa: ASSKNDRLAGGPYQETQY
abundance: .; j_gene: TRBJ2-3; v_gene: TRBV5-6; CDR3aa: ASSHRGPNTDTQY
abundance: .; j_gene: TRBJ1-5; v_gene: TRBV4-1; CDR3aa: ASSQGGKGTYYSNQPQH
abundance: .; j_gene: TRBJ2-7; v_gene: TRBV24-1; CDR3aa: ATWTGSSYEQY
abundance: .; j_gene: TRBJ2-5; v_gene: TRBV9; CDR3aa: ASSLDSLQETQY
abundance: .; j_gene: TRBJ2-1; v_gene: TRBV5-1; CDR3aa: ASGGGSFDEQF
abundance: few; j_gene: TRBJ1-1; v_gene: TRBV5-1; CDR3aa: ASSLVAGVKGEAF
abundance: .; j_gene: TRBJ1-2; v_gene: TRBV5-1; CDR3aa: ASSPVGVYGYT
abundance: .; j_gene: TRBJ2-4; v_gene: TRBV11-2; CDR3aa: ASSPFLRGLAKNIQY